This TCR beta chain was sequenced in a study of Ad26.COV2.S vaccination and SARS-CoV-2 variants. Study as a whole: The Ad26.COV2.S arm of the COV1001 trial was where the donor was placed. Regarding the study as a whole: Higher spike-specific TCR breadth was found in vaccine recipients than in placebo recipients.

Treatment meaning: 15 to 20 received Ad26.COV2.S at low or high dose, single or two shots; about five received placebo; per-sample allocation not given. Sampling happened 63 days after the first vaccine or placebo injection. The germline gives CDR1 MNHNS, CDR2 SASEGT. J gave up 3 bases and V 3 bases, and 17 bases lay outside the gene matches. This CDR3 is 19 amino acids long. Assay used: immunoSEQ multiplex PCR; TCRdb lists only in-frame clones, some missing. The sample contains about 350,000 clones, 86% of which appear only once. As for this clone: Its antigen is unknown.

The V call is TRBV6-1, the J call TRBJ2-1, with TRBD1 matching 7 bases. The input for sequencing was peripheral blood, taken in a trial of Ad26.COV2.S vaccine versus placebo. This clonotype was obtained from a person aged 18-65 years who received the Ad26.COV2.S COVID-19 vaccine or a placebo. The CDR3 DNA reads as TGTGCCAGCAGTGATGGGACAGACACTCGATATTCAAGCTACAATGAGCAGTTCTTC. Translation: CASSDGTDTRYSSYNEQFF.